This TCR beta chain originates from a study of cytomegalovirus exposure and HLA in healthy donors. Study-level findings and limits: Accurate prediction of most subjects' HLA-A and HLA-B alleles from TCR beta sequences was reported. In a later analysis, several top co-occurrence clusters appeared linked to parvovirus B19, influenza, CMV and Epstein-Barr virus. Later analysis found that TCR beta chains associated with HLA were more clonally expanded than other, equally common chains.

After removal of 0 bases from V and 6 bases from J, the junction contained 8 bases not matched to a gene. Germline V CDR1 and CDR2: LNHNV, YYDKDF (reference sequence). The CDR3 is made up of 15 amino acids. Notes on this clone: The antigen is unknown.

PCR primers comprised 60 Vbeta and 13 Jbeta primers. Clones were sequenced by immunoSEQ multiplex PCR, and TCRdb holds only the in-frame ones, with some missing. This sample has fewer than 200,000 clones; around 72% occur once, and the top ten carry approximately 1.4%. The source of this sequence is a man younger than 35 in good health and CMV-seronegative. The chain is built from TRBV15 and TRBJ2-7; 7 nucleotides match TRBD2. The sample was PBMCs. The CDR3 loop reads CATSRDSSGKVEQYF. DNA of the CDR3: TGTGCCACCAGCAGAGATTCCAGCGGGAAGGTCGAGCAGTACTTC.